The clone carrying this TCR beta chain turned up a few times. The target antigen is unknown. Time point in this sample: cycle 4 day 1 (C4D1), after 5 to 7 weeks of nivolumab. Each patient's relapse followed autologous stem cell transplantation, and brentuximab vedotin exposure varied. The data were produced by immunoSEQ multiplex PCR, yet TCRdb's version contains in-frame clones alone and is incomplete. Found here are just under 45,000 clones, 60% to 70% of them singletons; the top ten hold around 3.1%. These data come from a study of PD-1 blockade in classical Hodgkin lymphoma. Across the study: Patients were given intravenous nivolumab, 3 mg/kg, every 2 weeks.

Study outcomes and limitations: Compared with baseline, CD4+ but not CD8+ TCR diversity had risen significantly by C4D1.

The sample consisted of peripheral blood mononuclear cells (PBMCs), taken before the fourth cycle of nivolumab. The receptor was isolated from a human donor with classical Hodgkin lymphoma.

CDR3 sequence: CASSIRQGSDTQYF. For the CDR3, the DNA is TGTGCCAGTAGTATCCGACAGGGCTCAGATACGCAGTATTTT. The V call is TRBV19, the J call TRBJ2-3; 7 bases line up with TRBD1. Germline loops: CDR1 LNHDA, CDR2 SQIVND (reference sequence). CDR3 length: 14 residues. J gave up 4 bases and V 3 bases, and 4 bases lay outside the gene matches.